This T cell receptor (beta chain) was documented in a study of graft-versus-host responses after intestinal transplantation. Produced via immunoSEQ multiplex PCR; TCRdb's table is partial and in-frame only. In the table there are approximately 120,000 clones, around 94% of which are singletons. About this clone itself: The antigen is unknown.

CDR1 and CDR2 (germline): MGHRA, YSYEKL. The CDR3 has 18 residues. The V gene end was trimmed by 1 base and the J gene end by 0 bases; junction bases not matched to a gene: 7. This receptor was taken from a human donor who received an intestinal transplant. The specimen was unstimulated CD4+ T cells sorted from spleen or lymph node cells, collected before intestinal transplant. This chain links TRBV4-1 with TRBJ1-4; 8 nucleotides match TRBD1. CDR3 sequence: CASSQGDRGTATNEKLFF. DNA of the CDR3: TGCGCCAGCAGCCAAGGAGACAGGGGTACTGCAACTAATGAAAAACTGTTTTTT.